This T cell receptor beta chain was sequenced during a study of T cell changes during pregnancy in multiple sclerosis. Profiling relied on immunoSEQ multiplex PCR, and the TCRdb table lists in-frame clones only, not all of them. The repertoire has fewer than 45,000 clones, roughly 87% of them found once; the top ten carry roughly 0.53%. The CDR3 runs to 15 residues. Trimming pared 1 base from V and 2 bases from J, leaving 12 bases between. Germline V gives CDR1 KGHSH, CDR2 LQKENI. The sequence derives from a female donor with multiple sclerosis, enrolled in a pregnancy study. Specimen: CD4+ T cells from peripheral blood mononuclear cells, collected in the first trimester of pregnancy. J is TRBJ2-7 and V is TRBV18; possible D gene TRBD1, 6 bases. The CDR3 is CASSPRQGTTYEQYF. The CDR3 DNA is TGTGCCAGCTCACCACGCCAGGGGACGACCTACGAGCAGTACTTC.